The rows below give T cell receptor beta chains drawn from one sample of a study of cytomegalovirus exposure and HLA in healthy donors. Here immunoSEQ multiplex PCR was the method, and the copy in TCRdb shows in-frame clones only, minus some. This listing includes 100,000 to 150,000 clones. The sequenced sample was PBMCs. These receptors were obtained from a woman aged 35 to 49 in good health and CMV-seropositive. CDR3s include the opening cysteine and the closing phenylalanine or tryptophan. D genes are given only for firm matches.

j_call	d_call	v_call	cdr3_aa	cdr3_nt
TRBJ2-7	TRBD1	TRBV19	CASSSGTGTYEQYF	TGTGCCAGTAGTTCCGGGACAGGGACCTACGAGCAGTACTTC
TRBJ2-1	TRBD2	TRBV2	CASSAWTSGSSSSYNEQFF	TGTGCCAGCAGTGCCTGGACTAGCGGGAGTTCGAGCTCCTACAATGAGCAGTTCTTC
TRBJ2-7	TRBD2	TRBV19	CASSIRLAEAYEQYF	TGTGCCAGTAGTATACGGCTAGCGGAAGCCTACGAGCAGTACTTC
TRBJ1-1	NA	TRBV7-3	CASQTGGGASDTEAFF	TGTGCCAGTCAAACAGGAGGAGGGGCGTCCGACACTGAAGCTTTCTTT
TRBJ1-1	NA	TRBV5-1	CASSWGGRDRAFF	TGCGCCAGCAGCTGGGGAGGTAGGGACCGAGCTTTCTTT
TRBJ2-1	TRBD2	TRBV7-3	CASSLNPSGSSYNEQFF	TGTGCCAGCAGCTTAAACCCCAGCGGGAGCTCCTACAATGAGCAGTTCTTC
TRBJ1-3	NA	TRBV29-1	CSVEDRLSSGNTIYF	TGCAGCGTTGAGGACAGACTTAGCTCTGGAAACACCATATATTTT
TRBJ1-1	NA	TRBV6-5	CASIKDSEAFF	TGTGCCAGCATTAAAGACAGTGAAGCTTTCTTT
TRBJ1-5	TRBD1	TRBV5-5	CASSEGQTISFNQPQHF	TGTGCCAGCAGCGAGGGACAGACTATTTCCTTCAATCAGCCCCAGCATTTT
TRBJ1-5	NA	TRBV6-1	CASSGLGGNQPQHF	TGTGCCAGCAGTGGCTTGGGAGGAAATCAGCCCCAGCATTTT
TRBJ2-1	TRBD2	TRBV30	CAWMGRESKNEQFF	TGTGCCTGGATGGGGCGGGAGAGTAAAAATGAGCAGTTCTTC
TRBJ2-3	TRBD2	TRBV6-1	CASSEGLALDTQYF	TGTGCCAGCAGTGAAGGACTAGCGTTAGATACGCAGTATTTT
TRBJ1-4	TRBD1	TRBV7-9	CASSLGTGGDEKLFF	TGTGCCAGCAGCTTAGGGACAGGGGGCGACGAAAAACTGTTTTTT
TRBJ2-5	TRBD1	TRBV7-9	CASSLVGGQGRSETQYF	TGTGCCAGCAGCTTAGTAGGAGGACAGGGGCGTTCGGAGACCCAGTACTTC
TRBJ2-1	TRBD2	TRBV6-5	CASSYELAGVDEQFF	TGTGCCAGCAGTTATGAACTAGCGGGAGTGGATGAGCAGTTCTTC
TRBJ2-7	TRBD1	TRBV7-2	CASSPNLDRGNLFYEQYF	TGTGCCAGCAGCCCCAATCTCGACAGGGGAAATCTTTTCTACGAGCAGTACTTC
TRBJ2-1	TRBD2	TRBV5-8	CARDSGRAYNEQFF	TGTGCCAGGGATAGCGGGAGGGCCTACAATGAGCAGTTCTTC